The subject of this entry is one TCR beta chain. Germline assignment: CDR1 LGHDT and CDR2 YNNKEL (reference sequence). CDR3 length: 17 amino acids. V was cut by 0 bases and J by 0 bases, with 12 bases left in between. This specimen comes from a study of control samples from healthy donors and cancer patients. The table came from immunoSEQ multiplex PCR; TCRdb's copy has only in-frame clones and leaves some out. The sample lists 150,000 or so clones, over 85% occurring once. The clonotype was recovered from a man aged 50-60 years in good health. The genes are TRBV3-1 (or the pseudogene TRBV3-2) and TRBJ1-3; D may be TRBD1 (5 bases). The sequenced sample consisted of blood. The CDR3 is CASSQDTRQYSGNTIYF. The CDR3 DNA is TGTGCCAGCAGCCAAGACACAAGACAGTACTCTGGAAACACCATATATTTT.